The subject of this entry is one T cell receptor (beta chain). A quantity of about 0.5 to 1 ug RNA underwent reverse transcription using random hexamers. TCRdb reanalysed the immunoSEQ multiplex PCR reads using MiXCR and keeps one entry per CDR3 protein. The repertoire holds about 52,000 distinct CDR3 sequences, 93% seen once, with about 0.54% in the top ten. The data originate from a study of CD8 T cells in Susac syndrome. V was clipped by 6 bases and J by 3 bases, with 8 bases between them. Germline V CDR1 and CDR2: ENHRY, SYGVKD. This CDR3 region has 12 residues. The TEMRA cells underwent FACS enrichment, while the CD8+ and CD4+ T cells underwent negative isolation.

This chain uses TRBV10-3 with TRBJ1-2; D unclear. The specimen sequenced was CD8+ T cells from PBMCs. This TCR came from a human donor with multiple sclerosis. This CDR3 reads CAIRTDDYGYTF. CDR3 sequence (DNA): TGTGCCATCAGGACGGACGACTATGGCTACACCTTC.